The 19 T cell receptor beta chains reported below all come from one sample, sequenced in a study of low-dose radiotherapy and immunotherapy resistance in tumors. With TRAV- and TRBV-specific primers, first-strand cDNA was made, covering the alpha and beta chains. TCR amplification ran roughly 20 PCR cycles using constant-region and V-primer adapter primers. TCRdb processed the reads anew with MiXCR; each CDR3 protein has one entry. The sample lists tens of thousands of distinct CDR3 sequences, under 20% occurring once. The time point was: before trial treatment. Source: PBMCs, taken before treatment. Receptors were obtained from a male donor with prostate cancer.

This rearrangement joins TRBV4-1 to TRBJ2-5; the match to TRBD2 covers 11 bases. V was pared by 3 bases and J by 2 bases, with 5 bases of the junction left unmatched. The CDR3 consists of 16 residues. Germline-derived CDR1 and CDR2 are MGHRA and YSYEKL. The CDR3, as DNA: TGCGCCAGCAGCCAGGCCGGGACTAGCGGTCAAGAGACCCAGTACTTC. As protein: CASSQAGTSGQETQYF.

This clonotype was detected a few times. CDR3 sequence reads: CSAPGLAVNNEQFF. CDR3 DNA sequence: TGCAGCGCTCCGGGACTAGCGGTTAACAATGAGCAGTTCTTC. The chain couples TRBV29-1 to TRBJ2-1, with 11 bases fitting TRBD2. The germline CDR1 and CDR2 sequences are SQVTM and ANQGSEA. With V trimmed by 7 bases and J by 5 bases, 7 bases remained unmatched. The CDR3 covers 14 residues.

This clonotype has a count of ten or more. The rearrangement uses TRBV20-1 and TRBJ2-1, with 11 bases that match TRBD2. V lost 2 bases, J lost 9 bases, and 9 bases stayed unmatched. CDR1 and CDR2 (germline): DFQATT, SNEGSKA (reference sequence). This CDR3 is 15 amino acids long. CDR3 nucleotides: TGCAGTGCTAGAATAGCGGGAGGGGGGCGGGGTGAGCAGTTCTTC. Translating gives CSARIAGGGRGEQFF.

In this sample, this clonotype turned up many times. The chain employs TRBV4-2 and TRBJ2-1, with 8 bases fitting TRBD2. The V and J ends lost 0 bases and 8 bases, in that order; junction bases with no gene match: 15. The CDR3 consists of 18 residues. Germline CDR1 LGHNA, CDR2 YNFKEQ. CDR3 bases: TGTGCCAGCAGCCAAGATCTTGGTGGGGCGGGAGGTCTCGATGAGCAGTTCTTC. Its translation is CASSQDLGGAGGLDEQFF.

This clonotype was found many times. The rearrangement uses TRBV18 and TRBJ1-2; D unclear. The CDR3 loop spans 14 amino acids. Trimming took 3 bases from V and 3 from J, leaving 11 bases between them. Germline values: CDR1 KGHSH, CDR2 LQKENI. The CDR3 DNA follows: TGTGCCAGCTCACCTGGCAGAGACCACTATGGCTACACCTTC. Its protein product is CASSPGRDHYGYTF.

Ten or more counts support this clonotype. The V call is TRBV29-1, the J call TRBJ1-2, with TRBD1 matching over 9 bases. After removal of 3 bases from V and 8 bases from J, the junction contained 7 bases not matched to a gene. Germline V CDR1 and CDR2: SQVTM, ANQGSEA. This CDR3 is 13 amino acids long. CDR3 coding DNA: TGCAGCGTTGATACAGGGGGCGCGGGGGGCTACACCTTC. This encodes CSVDTGGAGGYTF.

J is TRBJ2-1 and V is TRBV24-1, with 9 bases that match TRBD2. This CDR3 has 15 amino acids. Germline V CDR1 and CDR2: KGHDR, SFDVKD. The V and J ends lost 4 bases and 9 bases, in that order; junction bases with no gene match: 9. The CDR3 protein is CATSEELAGRGEQFF. The CDR3 coding sequence is TGTGCCACCAGTGAGGAGCTAGCGGGAAGGGGTGAGCAGTTCTTC.

In its sample, this clonotype was seen many times. The rearrangement joins TRBV28 to TRBJ2-1; D might be TRBD2 (6 bases). The CDR3 runs to 15 residues. Deletions cut 2 bases from V and 7 bases from J, with 15 bases between. Germline CDR1 and CDR2: MDHEN and SYDVKM. The CDR3 here is CASSLHGGLRNEQFF. The DNA for the CDR3 is TGTGCCAGCAGTTTACATGGAGGGTTGAGGAATGAGCAGTTCTTC.

There are many counts of this clonotype. J is TRBJ2-2 and V is TRBV6-5, with D uncertain. V dropped 7 bases and J dropped 2 bases, with 14 bases sitting between them. This CDR3 region has 15 residues. The germline CDR1 and CDR2 sequences are MNHEY and SVGAGI. CDR3: CASTRQPENTGELFF. The DNA for the CDR3 is TGTGCCAGCACCAGACAACCAGAAAACACCGGGGAGCTGTTTTTT.

This clonotype occurred many times. The V and J genes are TRBV23-1 and TRBJ1-2; maybe TRBD1 (5 bases). TRBV23-1 is assigned to the ORF class and has an uncertain function. The V end lost 4 bases, the J end lost 2 bases, and 23 bases lay between the germline ends. This CDR3 contains 18 residues. Here the CDR3 reads CASSPPLPGATKNYGYTF. The CDR3 region has the DNA TGCGCCAGCAGTCCCCCTCTACCCGGGGCAACCAAAAACTATGGCTACACCTTC.

This clonotype was seen a few times. The CDR3, as DNA: TGCAGCGTCGAGCGGGGGGCCTACAATGAGCAGTTCTTC. It specifies CSVERGAYNEQFF. V is TRBV29-1 and J is TRBJ2-1; 9 bases map to TRBD2. Losses at the gene ends were 6 bases for V and 2 bases for J; bases not matched to a gene: 2. CDR3 length: 13 amino acids. Germline V gene sequence: CDR1 SQVTM, CDR2 ANQGSEA.

About this clonotype: This clone may be a read error of a much larger clone one base away. This chain links TRBV3-1 with TRBJ2-2; TRBD2 agrees at 7 bases. V lost 5 bases and J lost 4; bases outside the gene matches: 10. Germline CDR1 LGHDT, CDR2 YNNKEL (reference sequence). There are 16 residues in the CDR3. CDR3 protein: CASSAQTSLSTGELFF. The CDR3 DNA reads as TGTGCCAGCAGCGCCCAGACTAGCCTTAGCACCGGGGAGCTGTTTTTT. The full variable domain, its missing parts supplied by reference TRBV3-1 and TRBJ2-2, is DTAVSQTPKYLVTQMGNDKSIKCEQNLGHDTMYWYKQDSKKFLKIMFSYNNKELIINETVPNRFSPKSPDKAHLNLHINSLELGDSAVYFCASSAQTSLSTGELFFGEGSRLTVL.

This clonotype occurred many times. This chain uses TRBV18 with TRBJ1-1; no definite D call. Germline lookup yields CDR1 KGHSH and CDR2 LQKENI. CDR3 length: 14 amino acids. Trimming removed 5 bases at V and 1 base at J, with 11 bases between. The chain's CDR3 is CASSRRGKNTEAFF. In nucleotides, the CDR3 is TGTGCCAGCTCAAGAAGAGGGAAGAACACTGAAGCTTTCTTT. Supplemented by reference TRBV18 and TRBJ1-1, the full variable domain reads NAGVMQNPRHLVRRRGQEARLRCSPMKGHSHVYWYRQLPEEGLKFMVYLQKENIIDESGMPKERFSAEFPKEGPSILRIQQVVRGDSAAYFCASSRRGKNTEAFFGQGTRLTVV.

The sample holds many counts of this clonotype. Written as DNA, the CDR3 is TGTGCCAGCAGCGTAAAGGACACTGAAGCTTTCTTT. Protein product: CASSVKDTEAFF. This sequence joins TRBV9 and TRBJ1-1, with D unresolved. Germline values: CDR1 SGDLS, CDR2 YYNGEE. The CDR3 is 12 residues long. With 1 base removed from V and 3 bases from J, the gap between germline ends came to 4 bases.

This clonotype was seen many times. The chain has TRBV20-1 and TRBJ2-3; 7 bases are a match to TRBD1. The CDR3 extends over 13 amino acids. The germline gives CDR1 DFQATT, CDR2 SNEGSKA (reference sequence). The V segment lost 8 bases and the J segment 1 base; nucleotides outside the gene matches: 6. The CDR3 reads CSPPGQGTDTQYF. The CDR3 DNA is TGCAGTCCGCCAGGACAGGGCACAGATACGCAGTATTTT.

This clonotype was counted ten times or more. This sequence joins TRBV7-2 and TRBJ1-2; possibly TRBD1 for D (5 bases). The germline V gene has CDR1 SGHTA and CDR2 FQGNSA. Trimming stripped 5 bases from V and 4 bases from J, with 14 bases between. The CDR3 sequence is 14 residues long. CDR3 nucleotide sequence: TGTGCCAGCAGCATCGGGGGAGCAGCCTATGGCTACACCTTC. Its translation is CASSIGGAAYGYTF.

This clonotype has ten or more counts. The chain combines TRBV28 with TRBJ1-4; D remains ambiguous. This CDR3 is 15 amino acids long. V was trimmed by 4 bases and J by 7 bases, leaving 16 bases between them. Germline values: CDR1 MDHEN, CDR2 SYDVKM. CDR3 in DNA: TGTGCCAGCAGTTATCCGGGATTGGGCGGTGAAAAACTGTTTTTT. Protein product: CASSYPGLGGEKLFF.

This clonotype was picked up many times. The V and J genes are TRBV7-2 and TRBJ1-1; TRBD1 agrees at 12 bases. The J segment lost 10 bases and the V segment lost 0 bases, leaving 9 bases of the junction unmatched. CDR3 length: 16 residues. Germline V gene lookup returns CDR1 SGHTA and CDR2 FQGNSA. CDR3 sequence reads: CASSLADWGQGAPAFF. CDR3 sequence (DNA): TGTGCCAGCAGCTTAGCGGATTGGGGACAGGGGGCCCCAGCTTTCTTT.

This clonotype was seen repeatedly, ten times or more. The chain joins TRBV5-1 to TRBJ2-2; no clear D gene. The CDR3 sequence is 14 residues long. The V end was cut by 0 bases, the J end by 5 bases, with 8 bases between. Germline V gene data show CDR1 as SGHRS and CDR2 as YFSETQ. The CDR3 region is CASSLGYHTGELFF. For the CDR3, the DNA is TGCGCCAGCAGCTTGGGATACCATACCGGGGAGCTGTTTTTT.